One sample yielded the 26 T cell receptor beta chains listed below, sequenced in a study of T cells in Graves' hyperthyroidism and ophthalmopathy. TCR beta CDR3 region amplification was performed from RNA transcripts. A first-round RT-PCR of the TCR CDR3 used the HTBI primer set. TCRdb reprocessed the multiplex PCR reads via MiXCR and lists one record per CDR3 protein. This table holds under 450,000 distinct CDR3 sequences, about 14% found once. Sequencing was carried out using blood. These receptors were obtained from a man aged 30 to 45 with Graves' hyperthyroidism that later progressed to Graves' ophthalmopathy.

At least ten counts were recorded for this clonotype. The rearrangement joins TRBV7-9 to TRBJ2-7; weak D call: TRBD2 (6 bases). The V and J ends lost 4 bases and 2 bases respectively, with 9 bases between them. The CDR3 runs 13 residues. The germline CDR1 and CDR2 sequences are SEHNR and FQNEAQ (reference sequence). The CDR3 protein is CASSWGEAYEQYF. The CDR3 nucleotides are TGTGCCAGCAGCTGGGGGGAAGCCTACGAGCAGTACTTC.

This clonotype was recorded a few times. The CDR3 DNA reads as TGTGCCAGCAGCAGAGGGCGGGACGTACCAGAAAAACTGTTTTTT. Translating gives CASSRGRDVPEKLFF. This chain connects TRBV13 to TRBJ1-4; D might be TRBD1 (5 bases). This CDR3 spans 15 amino acids. The V gene's germline CDR1 is PRHDT and CDR2 FYEKMQ (reference sequence). V was clipped by 5 bases and J by 8 bases, with 18 bases between them.

This chain joins TRBV7-9 and TRBJ2-1; 9 bases fit TRBD2. CDR3 length: 15 residues. CDR1 and CDR2 (germline): SEHNR, FQNEAQ (reference sequence). With V trimmed by 2 bases and J by 3 bases, 2 bases remained unmatched. The CDR3 loop reads CASSLSGGNYNEQFF. For the CDR3, the DNA is TGTGCCAGCAGCTTAAGCGGGGGGAACTACAATGAGCAGTTCTTC.

CDR3 protein: CASSHPDRFGGYTF. The CDR3 bases are TGCGCCAGCAGCCACCCGGACAGGTTTGGTGGCTACACCTTC. The rearrangement links TRBV4-1 to TRBJ1-2; 7 nucleotides match TRBD1. V dropped 3 bases and J dropped 7; count of bases not matched to a gene: 8. Germline CDR1 is MGHRA and CDR2 is YSYEKL. This CDR3 comprises 14 residues.

CDR3 sequence reads: CASSLADGSSYEQYF. Here the CDR3 DNA reads TGTGCCAGCAGCTTAGCGGACGGAAGCTCCTACGAGCAGTACTTC. The chain joins TRBV7-2 to TRBJ2-7; no definite D call. The CDR3 contains 15 residues. Per germline, CDR1 SGHTA and CDR2 FQGNSA. V was trimmed by 0 bases and J by 0 bases, leaving 9 bases between them.

This clonotype came up many times. V and J are TRBV28 and TRBJ1-2, with D possibly being TRBD1 (6 bases). CDR3 length equals 12 residues. Per germline, CDR1 MDHEN and CDR2 SYDVKM. The V and J ends lost 9 bases and 0 bases respectively, with 8 bases between them. For the CDR3, the DNA is TGTGCCAGTACAGGGACTAACTATGGCTACACCTTC. It is translated as CASTGTNYGYTF.

The chain combines TRBV12-3 or TRBV12-4 with TRBJ1-2; D possibly corresponds to TRBD1 (6 bases). The V end lost 5 bases, the J end lost 4 bases, and 17 bases lay between the germline ends. The CDR3 runs to 15 residues. The CDR3 nucleotides are TGTGCCAGCAGTAGATGGGACACCCCTTTCTATGGCTACACCTTC. Amino acid sequence: CASSRWDTPFYGYTF.

The chain combines TRBV3-1 with TRBJ2-1, with D tentatively TRBD2 (6 bases). V shed 4 bases and J shed 4 bases, with 8 bases lying between them. Germline CDR1 is LGHDT and CDR2 is YNNKEL (reference sequence). The CDR3 spans 13 residues. In nucleotides, the CDR3 is TGTGCCAGCAGCCCGGACTATTACAATGAGCAGTTCTTC. This codes for CASSPDYYNEQFF.

In this sample, this clonotype turned up a few times. The V and J genes are TRBV4-1 and TRBJ2-7; D tentatively reads TRBD1 or TRBD2 (5 bases each). The CDR3 is 16 residues long. The germline V gene has CDR1 MGHRA and CDR2 YSYEKL. Trimming took 0 bases from V and 2 from J, leaving 14 bases between them. CDR3 in amino acids: CASSQEPGPKTYEQYF. The CDR3 coding sequence is TGCGCCAGCAGCCAAGAACCGGGACCGAAAACCTACGAGCAGTACTTC.

This chain connects TRBV30 to TRBJ2-7, with a possible D match to TRBD2 (6 bases). The CDR3 is 14 residues long. The germline gives CDR1 GTSNPN, CDR2 SVGIG (reference sequence). Trimming took 2 bases from V and 3 from J, leaving 14 bases between them. DNA of the CDR3: TGTGCCTGGAGTTGGCGGGGACCGAGCTACGAGCAGTACTTC. It is translated as CAWSWRGPSYEQYF.

About this clonotype itself: A much larger clone differs by one base, so this may be a read error. The rearrangement links TRBV3-1 to TRBJ2-5, with D perhaps matching TRBD1 (6 bases). Germline CDR1 and CDR2: LGHDT and YNNKEL (reference sequence). The CDR3 covers 15 residues. As DNA, the CDR3 is TGTGCCAGCAGCCGAGGGGGATCGTTCCAAGAGACCCGGTACTTC. It translates to CASSRGGSFQETRYF.

This rearrangement joins TRBV11-3 to TRBJ2-3; 12 bases match TRBD2. Trimming at V came to 3 bases and at J to 4 bases, leaving 8 bases not matched to a gene. Germline CDR1 SGHNT, CDR2 YENEEA. The CDR3 contains 17 residues. The DNA of the CDR3 is TGTGCCAGCAGCTTGTTGCTAGCGGGGGGGCATTCAGATACGCAGTATTTT. Translation: CASSLLLAGGHSDTQYF.

This clonotype was counted a few times. V and J are TRBV10-2 and TRBJ1-1; no clear D. In germline, CDR1 is WSHSY, CDR2 SAAADI. Trimming cost V 0 bases and J 4 bases, with 3 bases left between them. The CDR3 totals 12 residues. CDR3 nucleotide sequence: TGCGCCAGCAGTGAGTCGTTCACTGAAGCTTTCTTT. Residues: CASSESFTEAFF.

Many counts were recorded for this clonotype. This chain joins TRBV11-1 and TRBJ2-7; the D gene is possibly TRBD1 (6 bases). The CDR3 is 13 amino acids. Per the germline V gene, CDR1 is SGHAT and CDR2 is FQDESV (reference sequence). The V and J ends lost 8 bases and 5 bases respectively, with 16 bases between them. The CDR3 here is CASSSVQGNEQYF. For the CDR3, the DNA is TGTGCCAGCTCTTCGGTACAGGGAAACGAGCAGTACTTC.

Only a few counts were recorded for this clonotype. This sequence joins TRBV27 and TRBJ2-2; D is perhaps TRBD2 (5 bases). CDR1 is MNHEY and CDR2 is SMNVEV in the germline V gene (reference sequence). V lost 1 base to trimming and J lost 7 bases, with 16 bases between them. The CDR3 totals 16 residues. The CDR3 loop is CASSLWSGKSVGELFF. CDR3 sequence (DNA): TGTGCCAGCAGTTTATGGTCCGGGAAGTCTGTCGGGGAGCTGTTTTTT.

This clonotype was found many times. This chain links TRBV7-9 with TRBJ2-1, with D possibly being TRBD2 (5 bases). The CDR3 spans 17 residues. The V and J ends lost 3 bases and 0 bases respectively, with 15 bases between them. From germline, CDR1 is SEHNR and CDR2 FQNEAQ (reference sequence). CDR3 bases: TGTGCCAGCAGCTTGGGATCGGGGTTAAGCTCCTACAATGAGCAGTTCTTC. This sequence encodes CASSLGSGLSSYNEQFF.

This clonotype was found a few times. The chain recombines TRBV3-1 with TRBJ1-6; D might be TRBD1 (5 bases). The V gene's germline CDR1 is LGHDT and CDR2 YNNKEL (reference sequence). The CDR3 length is 12 residues. Trimming left V 0 bases short and J 13 bases short, with 7 bases between. The CDR3 DNA follows: TGTGCCAGCAGCCAAGATCGGGGGCCCCTCCACTTT. It is translated as CASSQDRGPLHF.

As concerns this clonotype: Being one base from a much bigger clone, this may be a read error. V gene TRBV12-3 or TRBV12-4 combines with J gene TRBJ1-4; no reliable D call. The V end was cut by 3 bases, the J end by 4 bases, with 12 bases between. The CDR3 length is 15 residues. CDR3 in DNA: TGTGCCAGCAGTTTGAGACAAAGATTTAATGAAAAACTGTTTTTT. It yields the protein CASSLRQRFNEKLFF.

This clonotype was seen at least ten times. The chain combines TRBV12-3 or TRBV12-4 with TRBJ2-2; D not certain. V lost 6 bases and J 9 bases, leaving 8 bases between the germline ends. The CDR3 sequence is 11 residues long. CDR3 sequence: CASSIGWELFF. CDR3 bases: TGTGCCAGCAGCATTGGGTGGGAGCTGTTTTTT.

This clonotype was picked up a small number of times. The chain joins TRBV19 to TRBJ1-5; tentatively, D is TRBD1 (5 bases). Trimming removed 5 bases from V and 4 bases from J, with 12 bases in between. The CDR3 is 14 residues long. The germline V gene encodes CDR1 LNHDA and CDR2 SQIVND (reference sequence). This CDR3 reads CASSPPRGNQPQHF. Written as DNA, the CDR3 is TGTGCCAGTAGTCCGCCTCGGGGGAATCAGCCCCAGCATTTT.

This clonotype was detected ten times or more. Here the CDR3 DNA reads TGTGCCAGCAGTTCAGGGGGGACCCATATTAGCACAGATACGCAGTATTTT. It translates to CASSSGGTHISTDTQYF. J is TRBJ2-3 and V is TRBV27; tentative D call: TRBD1 (7 bases). CDR3 length equals 17 residues. Germline V gives CDR1 MNHEY, CDR2 SMNVEV (reference sequence). V gave up 4 bases and J gave up 0 bases, with 17 bases separating them.

This clonotype was seen more than once but under ten times. The J gene is TRBJ1-1, the V gene TRBV30; D remains unclear. V lost 0 bases and J lost 6, with 11 bases in between. There are 13 residues in the CDR3. CDR1 is GTSNPN and CDR2 is SVGIG in the germline V gene (reference sequence). The CDR3 loop is CAWSVRERAEAFF. The DNA for the CDR3 is TGTGCCTGGAGTGTTCGCGAAAGGGCTGAAGCTTTCTTT.

In this sample, this clonotype turned up a few times. The chain is built from TRBV18 and TRBJ1-5; 7 positions match TRBD1. CDR1 KGHSH and CDR2 LQKENI come from the germline V gene. The CDR3 loop spans 19 amino acids. The trim removed 1 base at V and 7 bases at J, leaving 19 bases unmatched. CDR3 in amino acids: CASSPRKVGDRAVGQPQHF. The CDR3 DNA is TGTGCCAGCTCACCACGAAAGGTGGGCGACAGGGCTGTAGGGCAGCCCCAGCATTTT.

This clonotype was seen at least ten times. The rearrangement joins TRBV20-1 to TRBJ2-7; no reliable D call. Between the trimmed V and J ends, which lost 5 bases and 2 bases, there was a span of 16 bases. The CDR3 totals 14 residues. Germline V gene data show CDR1 as DFQATT and CDR2 as SNEGSKA (reference sequence). This CDR3 reads CSARISGLAYEQYF. The CDR3 coding sequence is TGCAGTGCTCGCATTTCCGGGTTGGCCTACGAGCAGTACTTC.

The V gene is TRBV10-3, the J gene TRBJ2-4; TRBD2 matches at 10 bases. The CDR3 spans 18 residues. After removal of 1 base from V and 0 bases from J, the junction contained 6 bases not matched to a gene. Germline V CDR1 and CDR2: ENHRY, SYGVKD. As DNA, the CDR3 is TGTGCCATCAGTGAGTACGGGACTAGCGCCTCAGCCAAAAACATTCAGTACTTC. Amino acid sequence: CAISEYGTSASAKNIQYF.

This clonotype appeared many times. The chain combines TRBV6-1 with TRBJ1-6; tentatively, D is TRBD1 (5 bases). V was clipped by 6 bases and J by 7 bases, with 16 bases between them. Germline CDR1 MNHNS, CDR2 SASEGT. The CDR3 loop spans 15 amino acids. The CDR3 region is CASSLYQGRNSPLHF. The CDR3 nucleotides are TGTGCCAGCAGCCTATATCAGGGCAGGAATTCACCCCTCCACTTT.